The present entry profiles one T cell receptor beta chain with its context. No antigen is known for it. The data belong to a study of regulatory T cells in long-lasting Graves disease. General observations from the study: Repertoires from persistent disease leaned toward TRBV28, TRBJ1-2 and TRBJ2-5.

The time point: newly diagnosed GD, antithyroid drugs for less than 3 months. With RNA extracted from PBMCs as input, the TCR library was made. For TCR beta, libraries came from iRepertoire HTBI primers and Arm-PCR of CDR3 regions. TCRdb re-called the multiplex PCR reads with MiXCR, one entry per CDR3 protein. The repertoire includes approximately 540,000 distinct CDR3 sequences, around 13% of them detected once, and roughly 8.9% sits in the top ten. V shed 5 bases, J shed 0 bases, and the junction held 14 bases outside the gene matches. Germline V gives CDR1 MDHEN, CDR2 SYDVKM. This CDR3 region has 19 residues. These same data were also listed under a study on T cells in Graves' hyperthyroidism and ophthalmopathy. As that study records: The HTBI primer set drove a first-round RT-PCR of the TCR CDR3.

The chain couples TRBV28 to TRBJ2-3; 10 nucleotides agree with TRBD1. The sequences come from peripheral blood mononuclear cells (PBMCs), collected at new diagnosis, from a patient treated with antithyroid drugs. This receptor was identified in a woman aged 25 to 39 with Graves disease. CDR3 bases: TGTGCCAGCAGTCCTTTACCGGGACAGGGGTCCTCTAGCACAGATACGCAGTATTTT. Its translation is CASSPLPGQGSSSTDTQYF. Based on the CDR3 plus reference TRBV28 and TRBJ2-3, the full variable domain is DVKVTQSSRYLVKRTGEKVFLECVQDMDHENMFWYRQDPGLGLRLIYFSYDVKMKEKGDIPEGYSVSREKKERFSLILESASTNQTSMYLCASSPLPGQGSSSTDTQYFGPGTRLTVL.